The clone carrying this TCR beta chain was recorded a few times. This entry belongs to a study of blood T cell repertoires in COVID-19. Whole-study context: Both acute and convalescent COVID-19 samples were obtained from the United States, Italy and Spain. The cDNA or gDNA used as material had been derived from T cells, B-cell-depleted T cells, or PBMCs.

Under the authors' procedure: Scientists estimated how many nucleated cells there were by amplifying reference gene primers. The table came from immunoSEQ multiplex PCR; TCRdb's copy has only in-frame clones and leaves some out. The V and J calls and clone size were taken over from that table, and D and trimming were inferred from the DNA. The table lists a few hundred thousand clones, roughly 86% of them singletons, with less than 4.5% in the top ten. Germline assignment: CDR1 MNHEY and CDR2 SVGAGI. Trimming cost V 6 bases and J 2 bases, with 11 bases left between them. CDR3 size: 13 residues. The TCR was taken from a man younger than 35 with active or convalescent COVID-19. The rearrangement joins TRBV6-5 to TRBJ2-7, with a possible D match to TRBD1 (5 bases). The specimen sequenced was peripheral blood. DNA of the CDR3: TGTGCCAGCAGCAAAGGGGTCCCCTACGAGCAGTACTTC. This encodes CASSKGVPYEQYF.